This T cell receptor (beta chain) was observed in a study of blood T cell repertoires in COVID-19. Across the study: The origin of the acute and convalescent COVID-19 samples was the United States, Italy and Spain. PBMCs, B-cell-depleted T cells, or T cells were the source of the cDNA or gDNA that made up the material.

How the authors handled the data: For nucleated cells, counts were estimated from reference gene primer amplification. Assay: immunoSEQ multiplex PCR; the TCRdb copy retains only in-frame clones and omits some. V, J and clone size are those of that table, while D and trimming were read from the DNA. The table includes under 350,000 clones, 80% to 90% detected once. This CDR3 is 16 amino acids long. Trimming pared 3 bases from V and 1 base from J, leaving 15 bases between. Germline loops: CDR1 ENHRY, CDR2 SYGVKD. The receptor's source is a man aged 35 to 55 with acute or convalescent COVID-19. Sequences were obtained from peripheral blood. This rearrangement joins TRBV10-3 to TRBJ1-2, with D tentatively TRBD1 (5 bases). Here the CDR3 reads CAISESANRINYGYTF. The CDR3 DNA sequence: TGTGCCATCAGTGAATCCGCAAACAGGATTAACTATGGCTACACCTTC.